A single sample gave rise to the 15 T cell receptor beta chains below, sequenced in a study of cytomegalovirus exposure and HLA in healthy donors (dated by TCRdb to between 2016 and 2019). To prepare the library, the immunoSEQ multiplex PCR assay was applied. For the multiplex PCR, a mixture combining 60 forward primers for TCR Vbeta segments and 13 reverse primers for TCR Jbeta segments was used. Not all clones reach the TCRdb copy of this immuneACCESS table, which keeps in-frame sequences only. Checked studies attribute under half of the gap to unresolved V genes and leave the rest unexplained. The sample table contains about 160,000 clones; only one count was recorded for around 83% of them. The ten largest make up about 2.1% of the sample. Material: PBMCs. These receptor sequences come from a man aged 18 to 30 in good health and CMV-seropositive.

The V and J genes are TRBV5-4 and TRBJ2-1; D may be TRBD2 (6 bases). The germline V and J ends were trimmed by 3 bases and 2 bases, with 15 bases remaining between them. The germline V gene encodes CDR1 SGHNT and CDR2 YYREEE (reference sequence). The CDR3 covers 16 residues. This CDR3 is CASSSTGTGTYNEQFF. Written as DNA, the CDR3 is TGTGCCAGCAGCTCCACCGGGACTGGAACCTACAATGAGCAGTTCTTC.

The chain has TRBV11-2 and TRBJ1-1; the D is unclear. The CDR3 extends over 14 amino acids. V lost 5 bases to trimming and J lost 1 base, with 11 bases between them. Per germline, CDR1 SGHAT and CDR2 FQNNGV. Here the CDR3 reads CASSPRGSNTEAFF. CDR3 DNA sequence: TGTGCCAGCAGCCCGCGAGGGTCGAACACTGAAGCTTTCTTT.

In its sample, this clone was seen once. The CDR3 here is CASSPTTGSYEQYF. Here the CDR3 DNA reads TGTGCCAGCAGCCCCACGACAGGCTCCTACGAGCAGTACTTC. The chain uses TRBV11-2 and TRBJ2-7; a possible D gene is TRBD1 (6 bases). CDR3 size: 14 residues. Germline V lookup: CDR1 SGHAT, CDR2 FQNNGV. V was trimmed by 5 bases and J by 0 bases, leaving 11 bases between them.

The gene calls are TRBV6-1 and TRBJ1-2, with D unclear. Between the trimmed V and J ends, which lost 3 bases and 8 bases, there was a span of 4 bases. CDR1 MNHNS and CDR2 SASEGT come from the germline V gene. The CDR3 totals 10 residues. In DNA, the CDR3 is TGTGCCAGCAGTGATATCGGCTACACCTTC. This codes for CASSDIGYTF.

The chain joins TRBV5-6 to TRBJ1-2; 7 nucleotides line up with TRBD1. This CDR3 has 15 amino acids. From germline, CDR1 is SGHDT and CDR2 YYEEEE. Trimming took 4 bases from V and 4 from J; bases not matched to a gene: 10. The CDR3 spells CASSPRDSPLYGYTF. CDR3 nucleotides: TGTGCCAGCAGCCCCCGGGACAGTCCTCTCTATGGCTACACCTTC.

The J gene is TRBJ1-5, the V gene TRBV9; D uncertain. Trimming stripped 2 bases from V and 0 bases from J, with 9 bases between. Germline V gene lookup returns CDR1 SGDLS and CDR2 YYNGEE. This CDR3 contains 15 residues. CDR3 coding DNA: TGTGCCAGCAGCGTGGAGGGTTATAGCAATCAGCCCCAGCATTTT. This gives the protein CASSVEGYSNQPQHF.

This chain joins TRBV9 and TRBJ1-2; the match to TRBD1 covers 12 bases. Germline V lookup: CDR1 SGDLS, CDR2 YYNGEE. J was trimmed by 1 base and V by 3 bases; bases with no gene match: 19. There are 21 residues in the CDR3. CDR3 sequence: CASSGTGTGGVSKALNYGYTF. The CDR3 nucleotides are TGTGCCAGCAGCGGTACCGGGACAGGGGGCGTATCAAAAGCCCTTAACTATGGCTACACCTTC.

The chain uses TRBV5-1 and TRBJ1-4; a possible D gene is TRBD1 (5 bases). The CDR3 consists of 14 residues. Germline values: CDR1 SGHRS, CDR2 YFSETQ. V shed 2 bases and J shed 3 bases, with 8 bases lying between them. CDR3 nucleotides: TGCGCCAGCAGCTTTTGGGGGGCTAATGAAAAACTGTTTTTT. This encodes CASSFWGANEKLFF.

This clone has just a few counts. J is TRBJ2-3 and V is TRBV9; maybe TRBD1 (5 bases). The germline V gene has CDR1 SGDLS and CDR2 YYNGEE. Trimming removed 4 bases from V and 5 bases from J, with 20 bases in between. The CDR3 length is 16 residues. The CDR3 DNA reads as TGTGCCAGCAGCCCCCATTCAGGGTTAACGGAAGATACGCAGTATTTT. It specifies CASSPHSGLTEDTQYF. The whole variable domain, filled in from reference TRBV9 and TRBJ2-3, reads DSGVTQTPKHLITATGQRVTLRCSPRSGDLSVYWYQQSLDQGLQFLIQYYNGEERAKGNILERFSAQQFPDLHSELNLSSLELGDSALYFCASSPHSGLTEDTQYFGPGTRLTVL.

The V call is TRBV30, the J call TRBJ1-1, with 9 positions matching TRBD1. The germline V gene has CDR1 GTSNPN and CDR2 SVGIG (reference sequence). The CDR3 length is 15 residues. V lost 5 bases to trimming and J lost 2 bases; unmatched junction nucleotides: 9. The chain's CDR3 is CAWGGTGRGNTEAFF. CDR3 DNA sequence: TGTGCCTGGGGAGGGACAGGGAGGGGCAACACTGAAGCTTTCTTT.

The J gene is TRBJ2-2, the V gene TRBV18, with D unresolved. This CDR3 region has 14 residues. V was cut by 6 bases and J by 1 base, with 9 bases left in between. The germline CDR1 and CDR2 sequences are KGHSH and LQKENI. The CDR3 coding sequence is TGTGCCAGCTCCCAGAAGATGAACACCGGGGAGCTGTTTTTT. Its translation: CASSQKMNTGELFF.

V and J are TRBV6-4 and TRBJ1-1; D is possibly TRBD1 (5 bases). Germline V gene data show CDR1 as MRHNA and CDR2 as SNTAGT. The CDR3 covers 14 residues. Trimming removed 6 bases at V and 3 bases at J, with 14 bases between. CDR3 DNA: TGTGCCAGCAGCCCTCGGGGGGGGGACACTGAAGCTTTCTTT. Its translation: CASSPRGGDTEAFF.

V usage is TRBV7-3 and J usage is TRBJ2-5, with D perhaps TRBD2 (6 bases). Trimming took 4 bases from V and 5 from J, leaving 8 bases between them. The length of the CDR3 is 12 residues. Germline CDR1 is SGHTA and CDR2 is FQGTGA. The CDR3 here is CASSSGGETQYF. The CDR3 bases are TGTGCCAGCAGCTCAGGAGGGGAGACCCAGTACTTC.

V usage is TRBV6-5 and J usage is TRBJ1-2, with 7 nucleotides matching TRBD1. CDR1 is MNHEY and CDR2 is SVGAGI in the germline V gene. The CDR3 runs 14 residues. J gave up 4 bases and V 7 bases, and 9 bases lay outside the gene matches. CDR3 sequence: CASTSEGAPYGYTF. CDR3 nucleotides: TGTGCCAGCACTTCCGAGGGGGCCCCCTATGGCTACACCTTC.

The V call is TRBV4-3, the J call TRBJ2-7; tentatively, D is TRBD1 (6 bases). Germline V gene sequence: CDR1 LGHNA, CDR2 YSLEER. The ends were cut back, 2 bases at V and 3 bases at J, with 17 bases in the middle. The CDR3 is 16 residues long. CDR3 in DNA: TGCGCCAGCAGCCAACGCTATGGGGGCCCTTACTACGAGCAGTACTTC. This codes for CASSQRYGGPYYEQYF.